The 6 T cell receptor beta chains presented below share a single source sample, sequenced in a study of blood T cell repertoires in COVID-19. Sequencing was performed with immunoSEQ multiplex PCR; in TCRdb, only in-frame clones are kept and a portion is missing. The data show 140,000 or so clones, with 80% seen just once and around 5% held by the top ten. Sequencing was done on a sample of peripheral blood. These TCRs come from a woman in her 50s with acute or convalescent COVID-19.

This chain connects TRBV3-1 (or the pseudogene TRBV3-2) to TRBJ1-4; 8 bases line up with TRBD1. Unmatched junction bases numbered 6, after V lost 2 bases and J lost 7 bases. There are 15 residues in the CDR3. Germline V gene lookup returns CDR1 LGHDT and CDR2 YNNKEL (reference sequence). Here the CDR3 DNA reads TGTGCCAGCAGCCAATCCGACAGGGGAGGTGAAAAACTGTTTTTT. Amino acid sequence: CASSQSDRGGEKLFF.

The J gene is TRBJ2-3, the V gene TRBV14, with a weak D call TRBD2 (7 bases). Trimming pared 4 bases from V and 3 bases from J, leaving 17 bases between. The CDR3 is 16 amino acids. From germline, CDR1 is SGHDN and CDR2 FVKESK. This CDR3 is CASSPRGAVVTDTQYF. For the CDR3, the DNA is TGTGCCAGCAGCCCTCGGGGGGCTGTTGTTACAGATACGCAGTATTTT.

The chain combines TRBV7-2 with TRBJ1-1; D is ambiguous. The CDR3 length is 15 residues. Germline lookup yields CDR1 SGHTA and CDR2 FQGNSA. V was shortened by 5 bases and J by 1 base, with 14 bases between the two germline ends. DNA for the CDR3: TGTGCCAGCAGCACGCGAAACGATTGGAACACTGAAGCTTTCTTT. It specifies CASSTRNDWNTEAFF.

The CDR3 spells CASSLASSGSPLHF. CDR3 sequence (DNA): TGCGCCAGCAGCTTGGCGTCGAGCGGTTCACCCCTCCACTTT. The chain has TRBV5-1 and TRBJ1-6; D unresolved. Germline V lookup: CDR1 SGHRS, CDR2 YFSETQ. This CDR3 comprises 14 residues. V lost 0 bases to trimming and J lost 9 bases, with 10 bases between them.

This clone was counted between two and nine times. The rearrangement joins TRBV5-1 to TRBJ2-3; D gene ambiguous. Germline assignment: CDR1 SGHRS and CDR2 YFSETQ. The V end was cut by 0 bases, the J end by 2 bases, with 16 bases between. The CDR3 has 17 residues. The CDR3 nucleotides read TGCGCCAGCAGCTTGGCCGTGGGCACAGACCACACAGATACGCAGTATTTT. Translating it yields CASSLAVGTDHTDTQYF.

The gene calls are TRBV29-1 and TRBJ2-3, with 7 bases fitting TRBD1. The trim removed 4 bases at V and 4 bases at J, leaving 5 bases unmatched. Germline-derived CDR1 and CDR2 are SQVTM and ANQGSEA. The CDR3 loop spans 13 amino acids. Here the CDR3 reads CSVAGTEADTQYF. CDR3 nucleotide sequence: TGCAGCGTTGCCGGGACAGAGGCAGATACGCAGTATTTT.